One and the same sample provided the 26 T cell receptor beta chains below, sequenced in a study of T cell repertoires in cytomegalovirus infection. One entry per CDR3 protein, called by TCRdb with MiXCR from the reads. The table has about a million distinct CDR3 sequences, 31% seen once. The antigens these receptors bind are not known. The sample here was cultured CD8+ T cells from PBMCs, taken from culture after CMV antigen stimulation. Receptors originate from a human donor in good health (CMV status not recorded). Some clones in this sample may be carry-over from other donors' samples.

This clonotype was counted ten times or more. In DNA form, the CDR3 reads TGTGCCAGCAGGTCGGACAGAGGTTACGAGCAGTACTTC. Residues: CASRSDRGYEQYF. V gene TRBV7-6 combines with J gene TRBJ2-7; D may be TRBD1 (6 bases). Trimming took off 6 bases at V and 4 bases at J, with 13 bases between the two ends. CDR1 and CDR2 (germline): SGHVS, FNYEAQ. This CDR3 has 13 amino acids.

The genes are TRBV11-2 and TRBJ2-5; D might be TRBD1 (5 bases). The germline CDR1 and CDR2 sequences are SGHAT and FQNNGV. V lost 5 bases, J lost 5 bases, and 21 bases lay in between. CDR3 length: 16 residues. CDR3 DNA: TGTGCCAGCAGCCTAAAGCCGGTGGGGCTCCGGGAGACCCAGTACTTC. Translation gives CASSLKPVGLRETQYF.

This clonotype was seen repeatedly, ten times or more. V and J are TRBV7-2 and TRBJ1-1; D may be TRBD1 (5 bases). CDR1 and CDR2 (germline): SGHTA, FQGNSA. V shed 1 base and J shed 4 bases, with 16 bases lying between them. The CDR3 spans 16 residues. In nucleotides, the CDR3 is TGTGCCAGCAGCTTAGGGTTTCGGGGGTTTGGCACTGAAGCTTTCTTT. Translation: CASSLGFRGFGTEAFF.

This rearrangement joins TRBV6-2 or TRBV6-3 to TRBJ1-5, with TRBD1 as a possible D gene (5 bases). The V gene lost 0 bases and the J gene lost 1 base, with 10 bases spanning the gap. The CDR3 spans 16 residues. Germline loops: CDR1 MNHEY, CDR2 SVGEGT. The CDR3: CASSYSTVRSNQPQHF. The CDR3 DNA reads TGTGCCAGCAGTTACTCGACAGTTCGGAGCAATCAGCCCCAGCATTTT.

CDR3 amino acids: CASTLGRFNQPQHF. CDR3 nucleotide sequence: TGTGCCAGCACTCTGGGGCGGTTTAATCAGCCCCAGCATTTT. This chain joins TRBV6-2 or TRBV6-3 and TRBJ1-5, with a possible D match to TRBD1 (5 bases). CDR1 MNHEY and CDR2 SVGEGT come from the germline V gene. The length of the CDR3 is 14 residues. Deletions cut 7 bases from V and 4 bases from J, with 14 bases between.

The rearrangement links TRBV4-2 to TRBJ2-2; D not resolved. Germline V gives CDR1 LGHNA, CDR2 YNFKEQ. Trimming pared 3 bases from V and 3 bases from J, leaving 8 bases between. The CDR3 sequence is 14 residues long. The CDR3 reads CASSQGSHTGELFF. The CDR3 DNA reads TGTGCCAGCAGCCAGGGTTCGCACACCGGGGAGCTGTTTTTT.

The CDR3 DNA follows: TGTGCCAGCAGCTTGATGGACGGCTCTGGGGCCAACGTCCTGACTTTC. Its protein product is CASSLMDGSGANVLTF. The chain joins TRBV5-6 to TRBJ2-6; no clear D. From germline, CDR1 is SGHDT and CDR2 YYEEEE. The CDR3 is made up of 16 amino acids. With 1 base removed from V and 0 bases from J, the gap between germline ends came to 8 bases.

This clonotype was observed once. The chain employs TRBV2 and TRBJ2-6; D gene ambiguous. Germline values: CDR1 SNHLY, CDR2 FYNNEI. The length of the CDR3 is 15 residues. The germline V and J ends were trimmed by 5 bases and 2 bases, with 10 bases remaining between them. The CDR3 nucleotides read TGTGCCAGCAGTACTATCCAGGCTGGGGCCAACGTCCTGACTTTC. Translation: CASSTIQAGANVLTF. Variable domain in full (rest from reference TRBV2 and TRBJ2-6): EPEVTQTPSHQVTQMGQEVILRCVPISNHLYFYWYRQILGQKVEFLVSFYNNEISEKSEIFDDQFSVERPDGSNFTLKIRSTKLEDSAMYFCASSTIQAGANVLTFGAGSRLTVL.

This rearrangement joins TRBV14 to TRBJ1-4; tentative D call: TRBD1 (6 bases). This CDR3 is 17 amino acids long. The V end was cut by 1 base, the J end by 4 bases, with 16 bases between. Germline V gene sequence: CDR1 SGHDN, CDR2 FVKESK. CDR3 coding DNA: TGTGCCAGCAGCCAAGGCCCGGGGGCGTTGGGTAATGAAAAACTGTTTTTT. It specifies CASSQGPGALGNEKLFF.

This clonotype was seen a few times. In DNA, the CDR3 is TGTGCCAGCAGCCCAGGTCCCAGCGAGGGCTATGGCTACACCTTC. It encodes CASSPGPSEGYGYTF. This chain uses TRBV6-1 with TRBJ1-2; D unresolved. This CDR3 is 15 amino acids long. V was clipped by 6 bases and J by 4 bases, with 18 bases between them. Germline CDR1 reads MNHNS; CDR2 reads SASEGT.

This clonotype was seen a few times. V is TRBV5-4 and J is TRBJ1-3, with 7 bases aligning to TRBD1. Trimming cost V 3 bases and J 2 bases; bases outside gene matches: 2. The CDR3 spans 14 residues. In germline, CDR1 is SGHNT, CDR2 YYREEE (reference sequence). The CDR3 spells CASSSGGAGNTIYF. The CDR3 nucleotides read TGTGCCAGCAGCTCAGGGGGGGCTGGAAACACCATATATTTT.

The chain couples TRBV7-6 to TRBJ2-2, with D possibly being TRBD1 or TRBD2 (6 bases each). The CDR3 is 16 amino acids. V was trimmed by 1 base and J by 7 bases, leaving 16 bases between them. Germline V CDR1 and CDR2: SGHVS, FNYEAQ. The CDR3 bases are TGTGCCAGCAGCTTAGGATTGAGGGGGGCCTACGGGGAGCTGTTTTTT. Its translation: CASSLGLRGAYGELFF.

The chain uses TRBV5-6 and TRBJ2-1; TRBD2 might be the D (5 bases). With 3 bases removed from V and 2 bases from J, the gap between germline ends came to 15 bases. Germline lookup yields CDR1 SGHDT and CDR2 YYEEEE. The CDR3 sequence is 16 residues long. This CDR3 is CASSSPPGFTYNEQFF. CDR3 bases: TGTGCCAGCAGCTCACCTCCGGGATTTACCTACAATGAGCAGTTCTTC.

This clonotype occurred once. This CDR3 is CASSSGTAGMNTEAFF. The CDR3 DNA follows: TGTGCCAGCAGTTCAGGGACGGCCGGTATGAACACTGAAGCTTTCTTT. The V call is TRBV27, the J call TRBJ1-1; perhaps TRBD1 as D (5 bases). Germline CDR1 is MNHEY and CDR2 is SMNVEV (reference sequence). The CDR3 length is 16 residues. Trimming stripped 4 bases from V and 0 bases from J, with 15 bases between.

This clonotype has a single count. The chain has TRBV5-1 and TRBJ2-7; 14 nucleotides line up with TRBD2. This CDR3 is built from 15 residues. Germline V lookup: CDR1 SGHRS, CDR2 YFSETQ. J gave up 6 bases and V 0 bases, and 2 bases lay outside the gene matches. The CDR3 DNA follows: TGCGCCAGCAGCTTGGCCGGACTAGCGGGAGGCGAGCAGTACTTC. Its protein is CASSLAGLAGGEQYF.

This chain connects TRBV3-1 to TRBJ1-1; 7 positions agree with TRBD1. V dropped 4 bases and J dropped 3; count of bases not matched to a gene: 5. The germline V gene encodes CDR1 LGHDT and CDR2 YNNKEL (reference sequence). CDR3 length equals 14 residues. In DNA, the CDR3 is TGTGCCAGCAGCCGGACAGGTTTAGACACTGAAGCTTTCTTT. Translating it yields CASSRTGLDTEAFF.

As to this clonotype: A junction end diverges from the germline sequence, so it may reflect a read error. V is TRBV11-2 and J is TRBJ2-1; D may be TRBD1 (5 bases). Germline V lookup: CDR1 SGHAT, CDR2 FQNNGV. The CDR3 is 18 residues long. The chain's CDR3 is CANSLDRTRPSSYNEQFF. In DNA form, the CDR3 reads TGTGCCAACAGCTTAGATCGGACACGACCGAGCTCCTACAATGAGCAGTTCTTC.

This rearrangement joins TRBV9 to TRBJ1-6, with 7 bases lining up with TRBD1. The junction had 18 bases not matched to a gene; V was cut back by 5 bases and J by 13 bases. The CDR3 contains 16 residues. Germline V CDR1 and CDR2: SGDLS, YYNGEE. CDR3: CASSAGGGPAREPLHF. In nucleotides, the CDR3 is TGTGCCAGCAGTGCCGGAGGGGGCCCTGCGCGGGAGCCCCTCCACTTT.

The J gene is TRBJ2-7, the V gene TRBV5-1; the match to TRBD2 covers 7 bases. CDR3 size: 15 residues. Germline loops: CDR1 SGHRS, CDR2 YFSETQ. Trimming at V came to 1 base and at J to 6 bases, leaving 10 bases not matched to a gene. CDR3 DNA: TGCGCCAGCAGCTTGACGGGAGGAGGCGGGACCGAGCAGTACTTC. It encodes CASSLTGGGGTEQYF.

There are a few counts of this clonotype. The chain joins TRBV19 to TRBJ2-3; 7 bases align to TRBD1. The CDR3 is 18 amino acids. Germline lookup yields CDR1 LNHDA and CDR2 SQIVND (reference sequence). V gave up 6 bases and J gave up 1 base; unmatched junction bases: 16. This CDR3 reads CASRNRDRPPRGTDTQYF. CDR3 coding DNA: TGTGCCAGTAGGAACCGGGACAGACCACCTCGGGGCACAGATACGCAGTATTTT.

This clonotype was seen a few times. The chain recombines TRBV7-9 with TRBJ1-1; D gene uncertain. The CDR3 runs to 12 residues. Trimming took 5 bases from V and 8 from J, leaving 12 bases between them. Germline V gene lookup returns CDR1 SEHNR and CDR2 FQNEAQ (reference sequence). The CDR3 DNA follows: TGTGCCAGCAGCGGGGAGGTGCCGGAAGCTTTCTTT. Translating gives CASSGEVPEAFF.

CDR3 nucleotide sequence: TGTGCCAGTAGTATACAAGGTTCGAACACTGAAGCTTTCTTT. This codes for CASSIQGSNTEAFF. The chain uses TRBV19 and TRBJ1-1; D unclear. The ends were cut back, 2 bases at V and 1 base at J, with 8 bases in the middle. The CDR3 runs 14 residues. The germline V gene encodes CDR1 LNHDA and CDR2 SQIVND (reference sequence). Together with reference TRBV19 and TRBJ1-1, the CDR3 gives the full variable domain: DGGITQSPKYLFRKEGQNVTLSCEQNLNHDAMYWYRQDPGQGLRLIYYSQIVNDFQKGDIAEGYSVSREKKESFPLTVTSAQKNPTAFYLCASSIQGSNTEAFFGQGTRLTVV.

This clonotype was seen more than once but under ten times. The chain combines TRBV27 with TRBJ2-3; D gene uncertain. The V end was cut by 0 bases, the J end by 0 bases, with 13 bases between. Per the germline V gene, CDR1 is MNHEY and CDR2 is SMNVEV (reference sequence). The CDR3 length is 17 residues. DNA for the CDR3: TGTGCCAGCAGTTTATCGGGCCTTTCCGCTAGCACAGATACGCAGTATTTT. Translated, it gives CASSLSGLSASTDTQYF.

This clonotype was seen more than once but under ten times. In DNA form, the CDR3 reads TGCAGTGCTAGAGTCTTGAATAGCGGGGGTCCCCAAGAGACCCAGTACTTC. Amino acid sequence: CSARVLNSGGPQETQYF. The V gene is TRBV20-1, the J gene TRBJ2-5; 9 positions agree with TRBD2. V gave up 1 base and J gave up 1 base; unmatched junction bases: 10. The CDR3 covers 17 residues. Germline assignment: CDR1 DFQATT and CDR2 SNEGSKA (reference sequence).

Many counts were recorded for this clonotype. The chain couples TRBV7-2 to TRBJ2-1, with 10 nucleotides matching TRBD2. This CDR3 region has 17 residues. The V segment lost 2 bases and the J segment 3 bases; nucleotides outside the gene matches: 7. Germline values: CDR1 SGHTA, CDR2 FQGNSA. The CDR3 DNA sequence: TGTGCCAGCAGCTTAACCAGCGGGGGGGCGATCTACAATGAGCAGTTCTTC. Residues: CASSLTSGGAIYNEQFF.

This chain links TRBV12-3 or TRBV12-4 with TRBJ2-1; maybe TRBD2 (6 bases). V shed 7 bases and J shed 7 bases, with 14 bases lying between them. This CDR3 has 13 amino acids. As DNA, the CDR3 is TGTGCCAGCACCCGGGACTTAACGAATGAGCAGTTCTTC. Protein product: CASTRDLTNEQFF.